Listed below are T cell receptor beta chains from one sample, sequenced in a study of T-cell reconstitution after alpha-beta-depleted transplantation in children. TCRdb analysed the PCR reads with MiXCR anew, one entry per CDR3 protein. The data hold fewer than 550,000 distinct CDR3 sequences, with under 12% observed a single time. The sequences come from PBMCs, collected before TCRalphabeta/CD19-depleted stem cell transplant. The receptors here all came from a child aged 2 to 10 with inherited bone marrow failure, due to receive a stem cell transplant. The CDR3 runs from the conserved cysteine through the conserved F or W. The D gene is left open where the match is weak. Size is omitted from some rows. Given values are once, few, many or a class for expanded clones.

D: TRBD2
size: .
V: TRBV7-9
J: TRBJ2-3
DNA: TGTGCCAGCAGCTCGCGACTAGCATCCCGGCGACCAGATACGCAGTATTTT
CDR3: CASSSRLASRRPDTQYF

D: TRBD1
size: few
V: TRBV4-1
J: TRBJ2-6
DNA: TGCGCCAGCAGCCAACCAGGACAGGGGAGAAGTGGGGCCAACGTCCTGACTTTC
CDR3: CASSQPGQGRSGANVLTF

D: TRBD2
size: few
V: TRBV19
J: TRBJ2-1
DNA: TGTGCCAGTAGTAAAGGACTAGCGGGAGACCATGAGCAGTTCTTC
CDR3: CASSKGLAGDHEQFF

D: .
size: .
V: TRBV4-3
J: TRBJ2-3
DNA: TGCGCCAGCAGCCAAGATTTTCCTGGGGACCACACAGATACGCAGTATTTT
CDR3: CASSQDFPGDHTDTQYF

D: TRBD1
size: .
V: TRBV4-3
J: TRBJ1-5
DNA: TGCGCCAGCAGCCAAGGGACAGGGGGCGATCAGCCCCAGCATTTT
CDR3: CASSQGTGGDQPQHF

D: .
size: .
V: TRBV20-1
J: TRBJ2-7
DNA: TGCAGTGCACTCGGGAACTCCTACGAGCAGTACTTC
CDR3: CSALGNSYEQYF

D: .
size: .
V: TRBV29-1
J: TRBJ2-3
DNA: TGCAGCGTTGGACCCCTCCCTCCTAGCACAGATACGCAGTATTTT
CDR3: CSVGPLPPSTDTQYF

D: TRBD1
size: many
V: TRBV7-2
J: TRBJ2-1
DNA: TGTGCCAGCAGCTTAGTTACAGGGGGCAATGAGCAGTTCTTC
CDR3: CASSLVTGGNEQFF

D: .
size: many
V: TRBV20-1
J: TRBJ2-5
DNA: TGCAGTGCTAGTCAAGAGACCCAGTACTTC
CDR3: CSASQETQYF

D: .
size: .
V: TRBV11-2
J: TRBJ2-7
DNA: TGTGCCAGCAGCGACCGGGGAGTCCGGCACGAGCAGTACTTC
CDR3: CASSDRGVRHEQYF

D: TRBD2
size: many
V: TRBV4-3
J: TRBJ2-7
DNA: TGCGCCAGCAGCCAAGCCCGGACTAGCCACGAGCAGTACTTC
CDR3: CASSQARTSHEQYF

D: TRBD1
size: .
V: TRBV29-1
J: TRBJ1-5
DNA: TGCAGCGCCGCGACAGGGGGTGACAATCAGCCCCAGCATTTT
CDR3: CSAATGGDNQPQHF

D: .
size: many
V: TRBV4-3
J: TRBJ2-6
DNA: TGCGCCAGCAGCCAAGAACCGGGGCCAAGGGGAAGCTCTGGGGCCAACGTCCTGACTTTC
CDR3: CASSQEPGPRGSSGANVLTF

D: .
size: many
V: TRBV5-1
J: TRBJ2-7
DNA: TGCGCCAGCAGCGACGAACCGGGACCTACCTACGAGCAGTACTTC
CDR3: CASSDEPGPTYEQYF

D: .
size: many
V: TRBV5-1
J: TRBJ2-7
DNA: TGCGCCAGCAGCTTGGTTGGGGGCCGACCCTCCGTCTACGAGCAGTACTTC
CDR3: CASSLVGGRPSVYEQYF

D: TRBD1
size: many
V: TRBV2
J: TRBJ2-1
DNA: TGTGCCAGCAGAGCTTACCCGGGACAGGGGGACGGTGAGCAGTTCTTC
CDR3: CASRAYPGQGDGEQFF

D: TRBD1
size: many
V: TRBV13
J: TRBJ2-7
DNA: TGTGCCAGCAGCTCCGGGACAGGGATCCACGAGCAGTACTTC
CDR3: CASSSGTGIHEQYF

D: .
size: many
V: TRBV11-2
J: TRBJ2-7
DNA: TGTGCCAGCAGCTTAACTTATCGGCCCTACGAGCAGTACTTC
CDR3: CASSLTYRPYEQYF

D: .
size: many
V: TRBV9
J: TRBJ2-6
DNA: TGTGCCAGCAGCGACGGACGGACCTCTGGGGCCAACGTCCTGACTTTC
CDR3: CASSDGRTSGANVLTF

D: .
size: many
V: TRBV20-1
J: TRBJ1-2
DNA: TGCAGTGCTAGAGTTCAGGGCGGGAACTATGGCTACACCTTC
CDR3: CSARVQGGNYGYTF

D: .
size: .
V: TRBV4-2
J: TRBJ2-7
DNA: TGTGCCATCAGCGCCGGTGTGGGCAGCTTGGCGGGCGGCGAGCAGTACTTC
CDR3: CAISAGVGSLAGGEQYF

D: TRBD2
size: .
V: TRBV11-1
J: TRBJ2-1
DNA: TGTGCCAGCAGCTTAGGAGGACTAGCGGGAGGGCCCAATTACAATGAGCAGTTCTTC
CDR3: CASSLGGLAGGPNYNEQFF

D: .
size: few
V: TRBV7-8
J: TRBJ1-6
DNA: TGTGCCAGCAGCGCTATTCTAGGGTTCAATAATTCACCCCTCCACTTT
CDR3: CASSAILGFNNSPLHF

D: .
size: .
V: TRBV12-3/TRBV12-4
J: TRBJ2-2
DNA: TGTGCCAGCAGTTTGCAACAGGGAGTCACCGGGGAGCTGTTTTTT
CDR3: CASSLQQGVTGELFF

D: .
size: many
V: TRBV5-1
J: TRBJ1-2
DNA: TGCGCCAGCAGCTTGGGACACGCTAACTATGGCTACACCTTC
CDR3: CASSLGHANYGYTF

D: TRBD2
size: many
V: TRBV27
J: TRBJ2-1
DNA: TGTGCCAGCAGTTTTAGCGGGAGGAATGAGCAGTTCTTC
CDR3: CASSFSGRNEQFF

D: TRBD1
size: many
V: TRBV29-1
J: TRBJ2-7
DNA: TGCAGCGTTGTCTGGCAGGGGGCTTCCTACGAGCAGTACTTC
CDR3: CSVVWQGASYEQYF

D: .
size: few
V: TRBV2
J: TRBJ2-7
DNA: TGTGCCAGCAGTGAAATGGGGATTGGGGAGGACTCCTACGAGCAGTACTTC
CDR3: CASSEMGIGEDSYEQYF

D: TRBD1
size: few
V: TRBV20-1
J: TRBJ1-6
DNA: TGCAGTGCTCCAAGCACCGGGACAGGGGTTTCACCCCTCCACTTT
CDR3: CSAPSTGTGVSPLHF

D: TRBD2
size: many
V: TRBV5-1
J: TRBJ2-7
DNA: TGCGCCAGCAGCTTCGGCGGGGGGCTTTCCTACGAGCAGTACTTC
CDR3: CASSFGGGLSYEQYF

D: .
size: many
V: TRBV12-3/TRBV12-4
J: TRBJ2-2
DNA: TGTGCCAGCAGTCCTGTGGTCACCGGGGAGCTGTTTTTT
CDR3: CASSPVVTGELFF

D: .
size: few
V: TRBV4-1
J: TRBJ2-5
DNA: TGCGCCAGCAGCCAAGCCTTTGGCCTTCCGAGAGAGACCCAGTACTTC
CDR3: CASSQAFGLPRETQYF

D: .
size: many
V: TRBV9
J: TRBJ2-1
DNA: TGTGCCAGCAGCGTCCGACCCGAGGTCAATGAGCAGTTCTTC
CDR3: CASSVRPEVNEQFF